Below are 7 T cell receptor beta chains sequenced from a single sample in a study of cytomegalovirus exposure and HLA in healthy donors. Primers included in the PCR were 60 Vbeta and 13 Jbeta primers. Only in-frame clones appear in the TCRdb table, and some are missing; sequencing was by immunoSEQ multiplex PCR. The sample has about 120,000 clones; around 82% are singletons. Sequences were obtained from PBMCs. These receptors were taken from a man younger than 45 in good health and CMV-seropositive.

The chain employs TRBV10-1 and TRBJ2-3; 10 bases are a match to TRBD2. V lost 4 bases, J lost 2 bases, and 6 bases stayed unmatched. The V gene's germline CDR1 is WNHNN and CDR2 SYGVQD (reference sequence). CDR3 length: 16 residues. This CDR3 is CASSVISGRTTDTQYF. CDR3 DNA sequence: TGCGCCAGCAGTGTCATTAGCGGGAGGACCACAGATACGCAGTATTTT.

The V gene is TRBV9, the J gene TRBJ2-5; maybe TRBD1 (6 bases). V was trimmed by 1 base and J by 2 bases, leaving 12 bases between them. There are 15 residues in the CDR3. Germline V gene sequence: CDR1 SGDLS, CDR2 YYNGEE. CDR3 nucleotide sequence: TGTGCCAGCAGCGTAACCCCGGGACAACAAGAGACCCAGTACTTC. This codes for CASSVTPGQQETQYF.

This clone was counted only a few times. This chain connects TRBV30 to TRBJ1-2; D not resolved. V gave up 5 bases and J gave up 0 bases, with 7 bases separating them. This CDR3 has 12 amino acids. Germline V gives CDR1 GTSNPN, CDR2 SVGIG (reference sequence). The CDR3 DNA is TGTGCCTGGTCTAGTGCTAACTATGGCTACACCTTC. This encodes CAWSSANYGYTF.

This sequence joins TRBV6-5 and TRBJ2-5; 8 bases agree with TRBD2. After removal of 2 bases from V and 4 bases from J, the junction contained 6 bases not matched to a gene. CDR3 length equals 15 residues. CDR1 is MNHEY, CDR2 SVGAGI, per germline. The CDR3, as DNA: TGTGCCAGCAGTTACGCCGGGAGGGCCATAGAGACCCAGTACTTC. Residues: CASSYAGRAIETQYF.

The gene calls are TRBV5-8 and TRBJ2-1, with D perhaps TRBD1 (5 bases). V was shortened by 10 bases and J by 3 bases, with 20 bases between the two germline ends. The CDR3 extends over 15 amino acids. Germline-derived CDR1 and CDR2 are SGHTS and YDEGEE. The DNA of the CDR3 is TGTGCCGTTAACCAGGGCCAAAAAGACTACAATGAGCAGTTCTTC. Translated, it gives CAVNQGQKDYNEQFF.

In regard to this clone: Mismatch with germline at one junction end may stem from a read error. The V call is TRBV10-3, the J call TRBJ2-5; 10 positions agree with TRBD2. This CDR3 comprises 17 residues. CDR1 and CDR2 from the germline V gene are ENHRY and SYGVKD. The CDR3 loop is CAISESAGTSVQESADF. CDR3 sequence (DNA): TGTGCCATCAGTGAGTCAGCCGGGACTAGCGTGCAAGAGTCGGCGGACTTC.

This clone was counted once. The chain joins TRBV5-1 to TRBJ2-1, with D hard to call. Germline values: CDR1 SGHRS, CDR2 YFSETQ. CDR3 length equals 15 residues. Trimming took off 0 bases at V and 1 base at J, with 8 bases between the two ends. The CDR3: CASSLETRSYNEQFF. The CDR3 DNA sequence: TGCGCCAGCAGCTTGGAAACGAGGTCCTACAATGAGCAGTTCTTC.